A single T cell receptor (beta chain) is shown here with its context. Its target is not known. The sample comes from a study of blood T cells in healthy people across ages. Broader study findings: Naive T cell percentage by flow cytometry tracked strongly with beta diversity. Researchers deemed the diversity estimates from one million T cells underestimates.

Next came a second PCR, run for about 6 to 12 cycles, which used a sample-barcoded 5' primer along with a J-beta primer mix. Each cDNA molecule was tagged by a template-switch adaptor that had 12 random nucleotides. CDR3-containing paired-end reads numbered at least 2.5 million in each sample. TCRdb analysed the 5' RACE reads with MiXCR anew, one entry per CDR3 protein. The data show 1.5 million to 2 million distinct CDR3 sequences, around half seen once. From germline, CDR1 is MGHDK and CDR2 SYGVNS. The CDR3 is 14 residues long. V gave up 4 bases and J gave up 5 bases, with 14 bases separating them. The receptor was isolated from a woman between 35 and 50 years old in good health. This chain connects TRBV25-1 to TRBJ1-1; D is possibly TRBD1 (6 bases). Sequencing was carried out using blood. The CDR3 sequence is CASSVTGAGTEAFF. The DNA of the CDR3 is TGTGCCAGCAGTGTAACGGGGGCGGGGACTGAAGCTTTCTTT.